The 21 T cell receptor beta chains reported below all come from one sample, sequenced in a study of OX40 agonist ivuxolimab in advanced cancers. Method: immunoSEQ multiplex PCR; TCRdb's copy keeps in-frame clones and lacks some. The data show 85,000 to 100,000 clones, with more than 85% seen just once and about 0.27% held by the top ten. The source material was CD4+ or CD8+ T cells sorted from blood, sampled in a trial of the OX40 agonist ivuxolimab. Every receptor here comes from an adult with an advanced solid tumor such as melanoma, head and neck, liver or kidney cancer.

This chain connects TRBV7-2 to TRBJ2-2; D perhaps matches TRBD2 (5 bases). Between the trimmed V and J ends, which lost 10 bases and 9 bases, there was a span of 21 bases. The CDR3 is 14 residues long. The germline V gene encodes CDR1 SGHTA and CDR2 FQGNSA. In DNA form, the CDR3 reads TGTGCCACCGGAAGGGAGAACTACCGGTGGGAGCTGTTTTTT. This codes for CATGRENYRWELFF.

The chain has TRBV2 and TRBJ2-2; a weak D match, TRBD2 (5 bases). The germline V and J ends were trimmed by 4 bases and 8 bases, with 11 bases remaining between them. The germline gives CDR1 SNHLY, CDR2 FYNNEI. This CDR3 has 13 residues. The CDR3 is CASSVEGSGELFF. CDR3 in DNA: TGTGCCAGCAGTGTCGAGGGATCTGGGGAGCTGTTTTTT.

This chain connects TRBV6-1 to TRBJ1-2; weak D call: TRBD1 (5 bases). V dropped 2 bases and J dropped 7 bases, with 14 bases sitting between them. The germline V gene encodes CDR1 MNHNS and CDR2 SASEGT. The length of the CDR3 is 14 residues. In DNA, the CDR3 is TGTGCCAGCAGTGAAAGGGGAAGGACGGGTGGCTACACCTTC. It specifies CASSERGRTGGYTF.

The chain links TRBV9 to TRBJ1-4, with D unresolved. The germline V gene has CDR1 SGDLS and CDR2 YYNGEE. The CDR3 totals 13 residues. Deletions cut 4 bases from V and 0 bases from J, with 4 bases between. The CDR3: CASSFATNEKLFF. The CDR3 DNA sequence: TGTGCCAGCAGCTTTGCAACTAATGAAAAACTGTTTTTT.

The chain employs TRBV11-2 and TRBJ1-5; 7 bases align to TRBD1. CDR1 is SGHAT, CDR2 FQNNGV, per germline. V dropped 6 bases and J dropped 5; count of bases not matched to a gene: 4. This CDR3 spans 13 amino acids. CDR3 DNA: TGTGCCAGCAGTTTGACAGGGTATCAGCCCCAGCATTTT. This sequence encodes CASSLTGYQPQHF.

V and J are TRBV28 and TRBJ2-1; D not resolved. The CDR3 length is 13 residues. V lost 8 bases and J lost 1, with 9 bases in between. The germline gives CDR1 MDHEN, CDR2 SYDVKM. The CDR3 sequence is CASGLKSYNEQFF. The CDR3 DNA reads as TGTGCCAGCGGGTTGAAGTCCTACAATGAGCAGTTCTTC.

This clone has a handful of counts. The rearrangement links TRBV28 to TRBJ2-4, with D perhaps matching TRBD2 (5 bases). CDR1 is MDHEN and CDR2 is SYDVKM in the germline V gene. CDR3 length equals 15 residues. Trimming shortened V by 8 bases and J by 3 bases, and 17 bases separated the two germline ends. CDR3 nucleotides: TGTGCCAGCTCTGCTCCCGGGAATTACAAAAACATTCAGTACTTC. Protein product: CASSAPGNYKNIQYF.

The chain couples TRBV19 to TRBJ1-5; TRBD1 might be the D (6 bases). The germline CDR1 and CDR2 sequences are LNHDA and SQIVND (reference sequence). V lost 7 bases and J 8 bases, leaving 15 bases between the germline ends. This CDR3 contains 13 residues. CDR3 residues: CASKGRSGEPQHF. In DNA form, the CDR3 reads TGTGCCAGTAAGGGGAGATCAGGGGAGCCCCAGCATTTT.

This clone occurred a few times. The V gene is TRBV28, the J gene TRBJ2-7; tentatively, D is TRBD1 or TRBD2 (7 bases each). Germline loops: CDR1 MDHEN, CDR2 SYDVKM. Trimming removed 5 bases from V and 0 bases from J, with 14 bases in between. This CDR3 has 15 residues. This CDR3 reads CASSAGGGSSYEQYF. The CDR3 DNA sequence: TGTGCCAGCAGTGCAGGGGGGGGGAGCTCCTACGAGCAGTACTTC. Using reference TRBV28 and TRBJ2-7 for the parts outside the CDR3, the full variable domain is DVKVTQSSRYLVKRTGEKVFLECVQDMDHENMFWYRQDPGLGLRLIYFSYDVKMKEKGDIPEGYSVSREKKERFSLILESASTNQTSMYLCASSAGGGSSYEQYFGPGTRLTVT.

This clone is a singleton in its sample. The chain uses TRBV19 and TRBJ1-1; D is unclear. Germline CDR1 and CDR2: LNHDA and SQIVND (reference sequence). V was trimmed by 2 bases and J by 1 base, leaving 5 bases between them. CDR3 length equals 13 residues. The CDR3 reads CASSINSNTEAFF. The CDR3 region has the DNA TGTGCCAGTAGTATAAACTCGAACACTGAAGCTTTCTTT.

The chain carries TRBV28 and TRBJ2-7; D unresolved. This CDR3 is built from 18 residues. The germline V and J ends were trimmed by 6 bases and 2 bases, with 26 bases remaining between them. CDR1 MDHEN and CDR2 SYDVKM come from the germline V gene. In DNA form, the CDR3 reads TGTGCCAGCAGCGCAACATTGGCATTCTCGGTCCCAACCTACGAGCAGTACTTC. This translates into CASSATLAFSVPTYEQYF.

J is TRBJ1-2 and V is TRBV6-5; 7 nucleotides agree with TRBD1. Germline loops: CDR1 MNHEY, CDR2 SVGAGI. CDR3 length: 15 amino acids. J lost 3 bases, V lost 4 bases, and 8 bases had no gene match. CDR3 sequence reads: CASSFQITGDYGYTF. CDR3 in DNA: TGTGCCAGCAGTTTCCAGATTACAGGGGACTATGGCTACACCTTC.

The chain links TRBV4-3 to TRBJ1-5, with D possibly matching TRBD1 (6 bases). This CDR3 has 15 amino acids. V shed 2 bases and J shed 4 bases, with 12 bases lying between them. CDR1 and CDR2 (germline): LGHNA, YSLEER. The CDR3 sequence: CASSQRFRGNQPQHF. As DNA, the CDR3 is TGCGCCAGCAGCCAACGATTTAGGGGGAATCAGCCCCAGCATTTT.

This chain connects TRBV28 to TRBJ1-2; unclear D gene. Germline V gene sequence: CDR1 MDHEN, CDR2 SYDVKM. The CDR3 is made up of 18 amino acids. The ends were cut back, 3 bases at V and 0 bases at J, with 20 bases in the middle. As DNA, the CDR3 is TGTGCCAGCAGTTTCACTCAAGCCCTTATCCCTTCTAACTATGGCTACACCTTC. Its translation is CASSFTQALIPSNYGYTF.

The chain has TRBV2 and TRBJ2-3; 9 positions agree with TRBD2. Germline trimming cut 4 bases from V and 0 bases from J; bases unmatched to any gene: 2. Germline V gives CDR1 SNHLY, CDR2 FYNNEI. The CDR3 is 15 amino acids. CDR3: CASSVTSGSTDTQYF. The DNA for the CDR3 is TGTGCCAGCAGTGTAACTAGCGGGAGCACAGATACGCAGTATTTT. The variable domain in full, completed from reference TRBV2 and TRBJ2-3, reads EPEVTQTPSHQVTQMGQEVILRCVPISNHLYFYWYRQILGQKVEFLVSFYNNEISEKSEIFDDQFSVERPDGSNFTLKIRSTKLEDSAMYFCASSVTSGSTDTQYFGPGTRLTVL.

The chain has TRBV5-4 and TRBJ2-6; the D is unclear. This CDR3 has 13 amino acids. V lost 2 bases, J lost 1 base, and 1 base lay in between. CDR1 SGHNT and CDR2 YYREEE come from the germline V gene (reference sequence). The CDR3 sequence: CASSLSGANVLTF. The CDR3 coding sequence is TGTGCCAGCAGCTTATCTGGGGCCAACGTCCTGACTTTC.

The chain carries TRBV11-3 and TRBJ1-3, with D unresolved. The CDR3 runs 14 residues. In germline, CDR1 is SGHNT, CDR2 YENEEA. The germline V and J ends were trimmed by 1 base and 0 bases, with 4 bases remaining between them. CDR3 sequence reads: CASSLGGSGNTIYF. CDR3 in DNA: TGTGCCAGCAGCTTAGGCGGCTCTGGAAACACCATATATTTT.

The V and J genes are TRBV7-3 and TRBJ2-2; possibly TRBD1 or TRBD2 for D (5 bases each). V shed 7 bases and J shed 8 bases, with 11 bases lying between them. There are 12 residues in the CDR3. Germline V gene lookup returns CDR1 SGHTA and CDR2 FQGTGA. The CDR3: CASNLRGGELFF. The CDR3 region has the DNA TGTGCCAGCAACCTGAGGGGAGGGGAGCTGTTTTTT.

The CDR3 bases are TGTGCCAGCAGCTTGGGGCCGGGACTAGCGGGAGATACGCAGTATTTT. Translation gives CASSLGPGLAGDTQYF. V gene TRBV11-3 combines with J gene TRBJ2-3, with TRBD2 identical over 12 bases. CDR1 and CDR2 (germline): SGHNT, YENEEA. This CDR3 is built from 16 residues. V shed 3 bases, J shed 5 bases, and the junction held 6 bases outside the gene matches.

V and J are TRBV30 and TRBJ1-5; D gene unclear. The V end lost 0 bases, the J end lost 7 bases, and 7 bases lay between the germline ends. CDR1 is GTSNPN and CDR2 is SVGIG in the germline V gene (reference sequence). The CDR3 is 12 amino acids. CDR3 residues: CAWSVPWQPQHF. CDR3 in DNA: TGTGCCTGGAGTGTTCCGTGGCAGCCCCAGCATTTT. The entire variable domain, with the rest obtained from reference TRBV30 and TRBJ1-5, is as follows: SQTIHQWPATLVQPVGSPLSLECTVEGTSNPNLYWYRQAAGRGLQLLFYSVGIGQISSEVPQNLSASRPQDRQFILSSKKLLLSDSGFYLCAWSVPWQPQHFGDGTRLSIL.

The chain couples TRBV18 to TRBJ2-3; TRBD1 matches at 7 bases. The CDR3 sequence is 17 residues long. CDR1 and CDR2 (germline): KGHSH, LQKENI. Unmatched junction bases numbered 7, after V lost 1 base and J lost 0 bases. The CDR3 DNA follows: TGTGCCAGCTCACCACGATTGAAGGGGGCGAGCACAGATACGCAGTATTTT. The encoded protein is CASSPRLKGASTDTQYF.